This T cell receptor (beta chain) was retrieved from a study of PD-L1 blockade in urothelial cancer. Study background: After treatment start, blood was analyzed at 3 weeks (second dose) and at 6 weeks.

Time point noted: peripheral blood 6 weeks after treatment start. Here immunoSEQ multiplex PCR was the method, and the copy in TCRdb shows in-frame clones only, minus some. The data show 50,000 or so clones, about 86% seen once. In germline, CDR1 is MGHRA, CDR2 YSYEKL. The CDR3 is made up of 15 amino acids. The V and J ends lost 4 bases and 2 bases respectively, with 11 bases between them. This chain connects TRBV4-1 to TRBJ2-2; D possibly corresponds to TRBD1 (6 bases). The sequence was obtained from a man in his 60s with urothelial cancer. The input for sequencing was PBMCs, taken around atezolizumab (anti-PD-L1) treatment. Here the CDR3 reads CASSPRTENTGELFF. CDR3 coding DNA: TGCGCCAGCAGCCCGAGGACAGAAAACACCGGGGAGCTGTTTTTT.